The 17 T cell receptor beta chains listed next were all sequenced from one sample in a study of T cell responses to AZD1222 COVID-19 vaccine. Sequencing used immunoSEQ multiplex PCR; TCRdb keeps in-frame clones, though not all of them. The profile shows about 140,000 clones, about 92% of them singletons. Material: peripheral blood, obtained on day 0 of AZD1222 vaccination. These TCRs come from an adult in good health.

The rearrangement links TRBV21-1 to TRBJ1-5; the table calls TRBD1, which could not be checked here. TRBV21-1 is a recognized pseudogene. The CDR3 runs 15 residues. The DNA for the CDR3 is TGTGCCAGCAGCAAAACCAGATTTAGCAATCAGCCCCAGCATTTT. This translates into CASSKTRFSNQPQHF.

This chain joins TRBV6-5 and TRBJ1-1, with D maybe TRBD1 (5 bases). CDR1 MNHEY and CDR2 SVGAGI come from the germline V gene. There are 15 residues in the CDR3. V lost 4 bases and J 2 bases, leaving 14 bases between the germline ends. In DNA, the CDR3 is TGTGCCAGCAGTTCCACTGGGGGGATTAACACTGAAGCTTTCTTT. Translating it yields CASSSTGGINTEAFF.

In the case of this clone: Other DNA sequences from this sample encode an identical CDR3 as well. The V gene is TRBV3-1 (or the pseudogene TRBV3-2), the J gene TRBJ2-7, with D unresolved. Trimming removed 2 bases from V and 1 base from J, with 3 bases in between. The CDR3 sequence is 12 residues long. The germline V gene has CDR1 LGHDT and CDR2 YNNKEL (reference sequence). The CDR3 loop is CASSQRSYEQYF. In DNA form, the CDR3 reads TGTGCCAGCAGCCAACGGTCCTACGAGCAGTACTTC.

This chain connects TRBV18 to TRBJ1-3; 12 bases map to TRBD1. The CDR3 spans 15 residues. The germline V gene has CDR1 KGHSH and CDR2 LQKENI. With V trimmed by 3 bases and J by 8 bases, 5 bases remained unmatched. The CDR3 sequence is CASSPGTGGEDTIYF. The CDR3 nucleotides are TGTGCCAGCTCACCTGGGACAGGGGGCGAGGACACCATATATTTT. Full variable domain (remainder filled in from reference TRBV18 and TRBJ1-3): NAGVMQNPRHLVRRRGQEARLRCSPMKGHSHVYWYRQLPEEGLKFMVYLQKENIIDESGMPKERFSAEFPKEGPSILRIQQVVRGDSAAYFCASSPGTGGEDTIYFGEGSWLTVV.

This chain uses TRBV12-3 or TRBV12-4 with TRBJ1-1; 7 positions agree with TRBD1. The CDR3 runs to 13 residues. Germline trimming cut 1 base from V and 5 bases from J; bases unmatched to any gene: 1. The CDR3 is CASSLEQGTEAFF. The CDR3, as DNA: TGTGCCAGCAGTTTAGAACAGGGGACTGAAGCTTTCTTT.

The chain has TRBV10-1 and TRBJ2-5, with 12 positions matching TRBD2. The CDR3 is 16 residues long. V shed 5 bases, J shed 4 bases, and the junction held 8 bases outside the gene matches. CDR1 WNHNN and CDR2 SYGVQD come from the germline V gene (reference sequence). The CDR3 region is CASSKGLAGSVETQYF. CDR3 in DNA: TGCGCCAGCAGTAAAGGACTAGCGGGGTCCGTAGAGACCCAGTACTTC.

Here the CDR3 reads CAIKDRNTGELFF. CDR3 nucleotides: TGTGCCATTAAGGATCGAAACACCGGGGAGCTGTTTTTT. The gene calls are TRBV27 and TRBJ2-2, with D uncertain. Trimming took 10 bases from V and 2 from J, leaving 11 bases between them. Germline V lookup: CDR1 MNHEY, CDR2 SMNVEV (reference sequence). The CDR3 sequence is 13 residues long.

The rearrangement joins TRBV9 to TRBJ2-2; 11 bases fit TRBD2. CDR3 length: 20 residues. V was pared by 0 bases and J by 6 bases, with 16 bases of the junction left unmatched. Germline CDR1 reads SGDLS; CDR2 reads YYNGEE. The CDR3 coding sequence is TGTGCCAGCAGCGTAGCTACCCTAGCGGGGGGCGGGGCAAGGCCCGGGGAGCTGTTTTTT. This encodes CASSVATLAGGGARPGELFF.

The chain has TRBV7-7 and TRBJ1-4; D is uncertain. Looked up from germline, CDR1 is SSHAT and CDR2 is FNYEAQ (reference sequence). The CDR3 runs 15 residues. Trimming took 5 bases from V and 0 from J, leaving 10 bases between them. For the CDR3, the DNA is TGTGCCAGCAGCCTGAACGCCGCAACTAATGAAAAACTGTTTTTT. Its translation: CASSLNAATNEKLFF.

This clone was seen once. This chain joins TRBV29-1 and TRBJ2-2, with D possibly TRBD1 on 6 matching bases. V was trimmed by 7 bases and J by 3 bases, leaving 6 bases between them. This CDR3 has 11 residues. The germline gives CDR1 SQVTM, CDR2 ANQGSEA. In DNA, the CDR3 is TGCAGCGCAGGGGACACCGGGGAGCTGTTTTTT. The encoded protein is CSAGDTGELFF.

The rearrangement uses TRBV7-2 and TRBJ1-6; 8 bases map to TRBD1. CDR1 and CDR2 from the germline V gene are SGHTA and FQGNSA. Trimming removed 2 bases from V and 6 bases from J; junction bases left unmatched: 0. CDR3 size: 14 residues. The CDR3 region is CASSLQGANSPLHF. The CDR3 nucleotides read TGTGCCAGCAGCTTACAGGGGGCTAATTCACCCCTCCACTTT.

The V gene is TRBV2, the J gene TRBJ1-1, with TRBD1 matching 12 bases. The V and J ends lost 5 bases and 3 bases, in that order; junction bases with no gene match: 4. In germline, CDR1 is SNHLY, CDR2 FYNNEI. The CDR3 runs to 15 residues. This CDR3 reads CASSRGQGADTEAFF. The CDR3 coding sequence is TGTGCCAGCAGTCGGGGACAGGGGGCCGACACTGAAGCTTTCTTT.

The V call is TRBV5-1, the J call TRBJ1-2; D might be TRBD1 (5 bases). The CDR3 sequence is 13 residues long. Looked up from germline, CDR1 is SGHRS and CDR2 is YFSETQ. V shed 3 bases and J shed 6 bases, with 12 bases lying between them. CDR3 nucleotide sequence: TGCGCCAGCAGCTCTCAGGGCACGGATGGCTACACCTTC. It encodes CASSSQGTDGYTF.

This chain joins TRBV5-1 and TRBJ1-6; TRBD1 matches 9 bases. Germline assignment: CDR1 SGHRS and CDR2 YFSETQ. This CDR3 is 15 amino acids long. The ends lost 2 bases at V and 6 bases at J; junction bases unmatched: 3. The CDR3 sequence is CASSFGQGSNSPLHF. The CDR3 DNA sequence: TGCGCCAGCAGCTTCGGACAGGGGAGTAATTCACCCCTCCACTTT.

DNA of the CDR3: TGCAGTGCTAGCGGGAGCGCTGAGCAGTTCTTC. This sequence encodes CSASGSAEQFF. The chain uses TRBV20-1 and TRBJ2-1; TRBD2 might be the D (6 bases). V lost 3 bases, J lost 9 bases, and 9 bases lay in between. The CDR3 is 11 amino acids. Germline CDR1 DFQATT, CDR2 SNEGSKA (reference sequence).

This chain links TRBV18 with TRBJ2-5; D may match TRBD1 or TRBD2 (5 bases each). In germline, CDR1 is KGHSH, CDR2 LQKENI. The CDR3 loop spans 16 amino acids. The germline V and J ends were trimmed by 3 bases and 2 bases, with 16 bases remaining between them. The CDR3, as DNA: TGTGCCAGCTCACCTCTCCCCCCGGGGCAGCAAGAGACCCAGTACTTC. Protein sequence: CASSPLPPGQQETQYF.

The V gene is TRBV7-3, the J gene TRBJ1-3; the D is unclear. Deletions cut 2 bases from V and 4 bases from J, with 9 bases between. CDR1 is SGHTA and CDR2 is FQGTGA in the germline V gene. The CDR3 spans 14 residues. For the CDR3, the DNA is TGTGCCAGCAGCTTAGGAGGGCAAGGAAACACCATATATTTT. Translation: CASSLGGQGNTIYF.